The present entry profiles one T cell receptor beta chain with its context. The antigen is undetermined. The data stem from a study of OX40 agonist ivuxolimab in advanced cancers. In the study overall: Partial responses were observed in three patients, of whom one had hepatocellular carcinoma and two had cutaneous melanoma.

Germline assignment: CDR1 MDHEN and CDR2 SYDVKM. The CDR3 consists of 14 residues. The trim removed 7 bases at V and 4 bases at J, leaving 7 bases unmatched. Findings of the study overall: Several nonresponders also turned out to have low normalized T-cell clonal expansion.

Method: immunoSEQ multiplex PCR; TCRdb's copy keeps in-frame clones and lacks some. This table has more than 60,000 clones, roughly 86% appearing once. The origin of this receptor is an adult with an advanced solid tumor such as melanoma, head and neck, liver or kidney cancer. The V call is TRBV28, the J call TRBJ1-3; the match to TRBD1 covers 7 bases. The input for sequencing was CD4+ or CD8+ T cells sorted from blood, taken in a trial of the OX40 agonist ivuxolimab. The CDR3 spells CASTIQGRGNTIYF. The CDR3 DNA reads TGTGCCAGCACCATACAGGGGAGGGGAAACACCATATATTTT.